This T cell receptor beta chain was profiled in a study of CD8 T cells in ankylosing spondylitis. Construction of TCR beta libraries was performed using quantitative 5'-RACE with molecular barcodes. TCRdb recomputed calls from the 5' RACE reads with MiXCR, one row per CDR3 protein. The table has 350,000 to 550,000 distinct CDR3 sequences, 25% to 30% seen once. Whole-study results and caveats: Matched ankylosing spondylitis synovial fluid reportedly showed significant enrichment of disease-linked clones. Several of the motif variants were reported before in synovial fluid and blood from reactive arthritis. A TCR beta motif of eight or nine highly homologous variants seemed to mark ankylosing spondylitis blood.

This clonotype was seen a handful of times. Its antigen is not known. The clonotype comes from a male donor with ankylosing spondylitis. The specimen was blood, either unsorted or a sorted T cell fraction (not recorded which).

The DNA for the CDR3 is TGTGCCAGCAGCCCAGCCGGGGGGCGACCTGACACAGATACGCAGTATTTT. Protein product: CASSPAGGRPDTDTQYF. The V gene is TRBV28, the J gene TRBJ2-3; perhaps TRBD2 as D (7 bases). Germline V gives CDR1 MDHEN, CDR2 SYDVKM. With 6 bases removed from V and 2 bases from J, the gap between germline ends came to 21 bases. The CDR3 loop spans 17 amino acids. Supplemented by reference TRBV28 and TRBJ2-3, the full variable domain reads DVKVTQSSRYLVKRTGEKVFLECVQDMDHENMFWYRQDPGLGLRLIYFSYDVKMKEKGDIPEGYSVSREKKERFSLILESASTNQTSMYLCASSPAGGRPDTDTQYFGPGTRLTVL.